Below are 21 T cell receptor beta chains sequenced from a single sample in a study of metastatic and nonmetastatic thyroid tumors (dated by TCRdb to the early 2020s). The library was generated by PCR. The sequencing machine was an Illumina HiSeq 4000. TCRdb cleaned the public reads at Q25 with fastp, built clones with MiXCR and kept in-frame beta chains. The sample profile shows 30,000 to 45,000 clones; around 21% of them were found once. Of the sample, 15% to 17% is held by the ten largest clones. No patient had received any treatment before thyroid surgery. Material for sequencing was blood. The source of these receptors is a female donor with papillary thyroid cancer or a benign thyroid nodule (not recorded which). Some clones in this sample may be carry-over from other donors' samples.

This clone was counted ten times or more. Additional DNA sequences in this sample encode the identical CDR3. This chain joins TRBV3-1 and TRBJ1-4; 9 bases are shared with TRBD1. Germline V CDR1 and CDR2: LGHDT, YNNKEL (reference sequence). The V and J ends lost 3 bases and 6 bases, in that order; junction bases with no gene match: 8. This CDR3 comprises 16 residues. The CDR3 reads CASSQILGTGHEKLFF. Written as DNA, the CDR3 is TGTGCCAGCAGCCAGATTCTCGGGACAGGGCATGAAAAACTGTTTTTT.

The chain joins TRBV5-5 to TRBJ2-2, with D uncertain. The CDR3 contains 16 residues. Germline-derived CDR1 and CDR2 are SGHKS and YYEKEE (reference sequence). The V and J ends lost 2 bases and 0 bases respectively, with 11 bases between them. The CDR3 reads CASSLGPVPNTGELFF. CDR3 DNA sequence: TGTGCCAGCAGCTTAGGTCCGGTCCCGAACACCGGGGAGCTGTTTTTT.

The rearrangement joins TRBV6-9 to TRBJ2-5, with a tentative D call TRBD2 (6 bases). CDR1 and CDR2 from the germline V gene are MNHGY and SVAAGI. The CDR3 totals 14 residues. V lost 4 bases and J lost 3, with 12 bases in between. CDR3 coding DNA: TGTGCCAGCAGTTCGGGAGCATACAAAGAGACCCAGTACTTC. Translated, it gives CASSSGAYKETQYF.

This clone was picked up a small number of times. The chain joins TRBV28 to TRBJ2-1, with 7 bases lining up with TRBD1. Trimming removed 7 bases from V and 2 bases from J; junction bases left unmatched: 8. The CDR3 length is 15 residues. The germline gives CDR1 MDHEN, CDR2 SYDVKM. CDR3 region: CASTTGTAAYNEQFF. The CDR3 coding sequence is TGTGCCAGCACCACCGGGACAGCAGCCTACAATGAGCAGTTCTTC.

This clone was observed at least ten times. The chain recombines TRBV30 with TRBJ2-1; tentative D call: TRBD1 (6 bases). The V end was cut by 2 bases, the J end by 0 bases, with 8 bases between. The CDR3 has 14 amino acids. Germline V gene lookup returns CDR1 GTSNPN and CDR2 SVGIG (reference sequence). CDR3 bases: TGTGCCTGGAGTAGGGGGAGCTCCTACAATGAGCAGTTCTTC. This sequence encodes CAWSRGSSYNEQFF.

This clone has only a few counts. This chain joins TRBV20-1 and TRBJ2-7; 16 bases map to TRBD2. Germline trimming cut 4 bases from V and 5 bases from J; bases unmatched to any gene: 11. Germline lookup yields CDR1 DFQATT and CDR2 SNEGSKA (reference sequence). The CDR3 has 17 amino acids. DNA for the CDR3: TGCAGTGCTACCAACGGGACTAGCGGGAGGGCCGTTAACGAGCAGTACTTC. Translating it yields CSATNGTSGRAVNEQYF.

This clone was seen repeatedly, ten times or more. The chain is built from TRBV2 and TRBJ2-7; 7 bases are shared with TRBD2. V was pared by 4 bases and J by 2 bases, with 5 bases of the junction left unmatched. In germline, CDR1 is SNHLY, CDR2 FYNNEI. The CDR3 runs to 14 residues. The CDR3 nucleotides read TGTGCCAGCAGTGTAGGTCTAGCGGCCTACGAGCAGTACTTC. Amino acid sequence: CASSVGLAAYEQYF.

This clone was recorded at least ten times. The V and J genes are TRBV3-1 and TRBJ1-5, with TRBD1 matching 9 bases. CDR3 size: 15 residues. V shed 4 bases, J shed 4 bases, and the junction held 5 bases outside the gene matches. Germline V gives CDR1 LGHDT, CDR2 YNNKEL (reference sequence). CDR3 sequence (DNA): TGTGCCAGCAGCCCAACAGGGGGCGGAAATCAGCCCCAGCATTTT. This sequence encodes CASSPTGGGNQPQHF.

The chain joins TRBV24-1 to TRBJ1-5; D is unclear. Germline lookup yields CDR1 KGHDR and CDR2 SFDVKD. Trimming left V 0 bases short and J 13 bases short, with 15 bases between. The CDR3 contains 14 residues. CDR3 bases: TGTGCCACCAGTGATTTGTTGAGCAATCAGCAACAGCATTTT. Its protein is CATSDLLSNQQQHF.

On this clone: A read error may explain this, as a much larger clone is one base away. The chain employs TRBV29-1 and TRBJ2-3; a weak D match, TRBD2 (6 bases). The CDR3 has 16 amino acids. Germline loops: CDR1 SQVTM, CDR2 ANQGSEA. CDR3: CGVGGSGAISTYTQYF. CDR3 bases: TGCGGCGTAGGAGGGTCAGGCGCGATTAGCACATATACGCAGTATTTT.

This clone was seen ten or more times. CDR3: CASSGRDILWGTQYF. The CDR3 bases are TGTGCCAGCAGTGGACGGGACATCCTCTGGGGGACCCAGTACTTC. The chain is built from TRBV2 and TRBJ2-5; D is perhaps TRBD1 (6 bases). CDR3 length: 15 residues. The germline V gene encodes CDR1 SNHLY and CDR2 FYNNEI. V was pared by 4 bases and J by 7 bases, with 19 bases between.

The rearrangement joins TRBV11-2 to TRBJ1-1; D is uncertain. The CDR3 sequence is 12 residues long. From germline, CDR1 is SGHAT and CDR2 FQNNGV. V shed 1 base and J shed 2 bases, with 2 bases lying between them. The CDR3 DNA reads TGTGCCAGCAGCTTAGCCAACACTGAAGCTTTCTTT. Translation: CASSLANTEAFF.

This clone has just a few counts. The chain employs TRBV6-2 or TRBV6-3 and TRBJ2-7; a possible D gene is TRBD1 (6 bases). This CDR3 is 13 amino acids long. V was pared by 2 bases and J by 3 bases, with 8 bases between. Per germline, CDR1 MNHEY and CDR2 SVGEGT. The CDR3 DNA reads TGTGCCAGCAGTTACAAAGGGGGCTACGAGCAGTACTTC. This translates into CASSYKGGYEQYF.

This clone occurred many times. This sample includes further DNA sequences coding for the same CDR3. The CDR3 reads CASSDSSGGTDTQYF. CDR3 DNA sequence: TGTGCCAGCAGTGACTCCTCAGGGGGGACAGATACGCAGTATTTT. The V call is TRBV6-4, the J call TRBJ2-3, with D perhaps matching TRBD1 (7 bases). Germline V CDR1 and CDR2: MRHNA, SNTAGT. The CDR3 spans 15 residues. V was cut by 0 bases and J by 3 bases, with 10 bases left in between.

In this sample, this clone turned up a few times. This could be a read error, since a much larger clone is one nucleotide away. Different DNA sequences within this sample yield the same CDR3. The V gene is TRBV30, the J gene TRBJ2-1; D is possibly TRBD2 (5 bases). V lost 0 bases and J lost 4, with 13 bases in between. There are 15 residues in the CDR3. Germline loops: CDR1 GTSNPN, CDR2 SVGIG (reference sequence). Here the CDR3 DNA reads TGTGCCTGGAGTGTACCCCCTGGAGGTTACAATGAGCAGTTCTTC. It encodes CAWSVPPGGYNEQFF. The full variable domain, completed using reference TRBV30 and TRBJ2-1, is SQTIHQWPATLVQPVGSPLSLECTVEGTSNPNLYWYRQAAGRGLQLLFYSVGIGQISSEVPQNLSASRPQDRQFILSSKKLLLSDSGFYLCAWSVPPGGYNEQFFGPGTRLTVL.

Ten or more counts support this clone. Other DNA sequences from this sample encode an identical CDR3 as well. The V gene is TRBV6-1, the J gene TRBJ2-5, with D unclear. The germline gives CDR1 MNHNS, CDR2 SASEGT. The CDR3 sequence is 14 residues long. V shed 6 bases and J shed 4 bases, with 15 bases lying between them. The CDR3 spells CASSPLTVGETQYF. DNA for the CDR3: TGTGCCAGCAGCCCCCTGACCGTGGGAGAGACCCAGTACTTC.

This clone was counted ten times or more. An end of the junction does not agree with germline; a read error may underlie this. The chain joins TRBV12-3 or TRBV12-4 to TRBJ2-2, with TRBD2 as a possible D gene (6 bases). The CDR3 runs 12 residues. The CDR3 nucleotides read TGTGCCAGCAGTCTAGCGCCCGGGGAGCTGTTTTTT. It yields the protein CASSLAPGELFF.

In this sample, this clone is medium-sized. The chain recombines TRBV6-1 with TRBJ1-2; 12 bases agree with TRBD1. Germline lookup yields CDR1 MNHNS and CDR2 SASEGT. The J segment lost 8 bases and the V segment lost 6 bases, leaving 4 bases of the junction unmatched. This CDR3 has 13 residues. The CDR3 nucleotides read TGTGCCAGCAGAGGGACAGGGGGCAACGGCTACACCTTC. This encodes CASRGTGGNGYTF.

In regard to this clone: One junction end does not reproduce the germline sequence, and a read error may be involved. J is TRBJ1-5 and V is TRBV28; 7 bases align to TRBD1. Per the germline V gene, CDR1 is MDHEN and CDR2 is SYDVKM. This CDR3 has 13 residues. The CDR3 nucleotides are TGTGCCAGCAGGCACAGGGGAAATCAACCCCAGCATTTT. This translates into CASRHRGNQPQHF.

Concerning this clone itself: One junction end disagrees with the germline gene, perhaps due to a read error. The rearrangement links TRBV19 to TRBJ2-7, with D possibly TRBD1 on 6 matching bases. The CDR3 runs to 12 residues. Looked up from germline, CDR1 is LNHDA and CDR2 is SQIVND (reference sequence). The CDR3 coding sequence is TGTGCCAGTATCTGGTCAGGGGACGATCAGTACTTC. It is translated as CASIWSGDDQYF.

This clone was counted between two and nine times. The sample carries other DNA sequences with the same CDR3. J is TRBJ1-5 and V is TRBV28; no firm D call. Germline V gene sequence: CDR1 MDHEN, CDR2 SYDVKM. The CDR3 covers 14 residues. V lost 3 bases, J lost 10 bases, and 16 bases lay in between. The CDR3 coding sequence is TGTGCCAGCAGTTTCCCAGGTATCCTTACTCCCCAGCATTTT. This sequence encodes CASSFPGILTPQHF.